The 22 T cell receptor beta chains listed next were all sequenced from one sample in a study of T cell clones after liver transplantation. The protocol was immunoSEQ multiplex PCR, while the TCRdb copy is restricted to in-frame clones and leaves out a portion. Of about 45,000 clones in the sample, around 84% were seen once. The sequenced sample was CD4+ T cells from blood, obtained 24 months after liver transplant. The receptor source for this set is a human patient who received a liver transplant. A subset of T cells may come from the graft donor.

The V gene is TRBV4-1, the J gene TRBJ1-2; 10 bases match TRBD1. The CDR3 contains 17 residues. Germline V lookup: CDR1 MGHRA, CDR2 YSYEKL. Losses at the gene ends were 4 bases for V and 4 bases for J; bases not matched to a gene: 12. As DNA, the CDR3 is TGCGCCAGCAGCCCTCCGGGACAGGGGAGGGCTGGCTATGGCTACACCTTC. This translates into CASSPPGQGRAGYGYTF.

The genes are TRBV10-3 and TRBJ1-2; possibly TRBD1 for D (5 bases). The CDR3 length is 14 residues. CDR1 is ENHRY, CDR2 SYGVKD, per germline. The V end lost 3 bases, the J end lost 3 bases, and 11 bases lay between the germline ends. The CDR3 coding sequence is TGTGCCATCAGTGACCTTATGACAGACTATGGCTACACCTTC. This codes for CAISDLMTDYGYTF.

This clone appeared a single time. V is TRBV7-3 and J is TRBJ2-7; 7 nucleotides agree with TRBD1. Germline assignment: CDR1 SGHTA and CDR2 FQGTGA. The junction had 7 bases not matched to a gene; V was cut back by 5 bases and J by 0 bases. This CDR3 is 15 amino acids long. The CDR3 DNA follows: TGTGCCAGCAGCACCAACAGGGGAACCTCCTACGAGCAGTACTTC. The encoded protein is CASSTNRGTSYEQYF.

This clone has only a few counts. The chain links TRBV5-1 to TRBJ1-3; 7 bases line up with TRBD1. Germline-derived CDR1 and CDR2 are SGHRS and YFSETQ. The CDR3 runs 14 residues. The J segment lost 3 bases and the V segment lost 7 bases, leaving 7 bases of the junction unmatched. The CDR3 reads CASSVGDSGNTIYF. The CDR3 nucleotides are TGCGCCAGCTCAGTCGGGGACAGTGGAAACACCATATATTTT.

The chain uses TRBV7-9 and TRBJ2-3; 10 nucleotides agree with TRBD2. Germline V lookup: CDR1 SEHNR, CDR2 FQNEAQ (reference sequence). The V gene end was trimmed by 4 bases and the J gene end by 5 bases; junction bases not matched to a gene: 9. The CDR3 runs to 16 residues. Here the CDR3 reads CASSSGLAEPRDTQYF. CDR3 coding DNA: TGTGCCAGCAGCTCCGGACTAGCGGAACCCAGAGATACGCAGTATTTT. Full variable domain (outside the CDR3, taken from reference TRBV7-9 and TRBJ2-3): DTGVSQNPRHKITKRGQNVTFRCDPISEHNRLYWYRQTLGQGPEFLTYFQNEAQLEKSRLLSDRFSAERPKGSFSTLEIQRTEQGDSAMYLCASSSGLAEPRDTQYFGPGTRLTVL.

The chain couples TRBV14 to TRBJ1-4; tentative D call: TRBD1 (6 bases). The V end was cut by 1 base, the J end by 8 bases, with 14 bases between. CDR3 length: 15 amino acids. In germline, CDR1 is SGHDN, CDR2 FVKESK. CDR3 loop: CASSQVQDSGEKLFF. The CDR3 DNA sequence: TGTGCCAGCAGCCAAGTCCAGGACAGCGGAGAAAAACTGTTTTTT.

The chain carries TRBV30 and TRBJ1-2; no clear D. The germline CDR1 and CDR2 sequences are GTSNPN and SVGIG (reference sequence). The germline V and J ends were trimmed by 3 bases and 8 bases, with 10 bases remaining between them. The CDR3 contains 11 residues. The CDR3 here is CAWRGYSGYTF. The CDR3 DNA reads as TGTGCCTGGAGGGGTTATAGCGGCTACACCTTC.

This sequence joins TRBV2 and TRBJ1-1; no definite D call. Deletions cut 7 bases from V and 5 bases from J, with 14 bases between. The CDR3 consists of 13 residues. The germline V gene has CDR1 SNHLY and CDR2 FYNNEI. DNA of the CDR3: TGTGCCAGCATCCGACTCCCGAAGACTGAAGCTTTCTTT. This translates into CASIRLPKTEAFF.

The V and J genes are TRBV28 and TRBJ2-3, with 14 bases aligning to TRBD2. Per the germline V gene, CDR1 is MDHEN and CDR2 is SYDVKM. The CDR3 spans 16 residues. The junction had 7 bases not matched to a gene; V was cut back by 5 bases and J by 6 bases. The DNA of the CDR3 is TGTGCCAGCAGTCCCGCAGGACTAGCGGGAGGTGATACGCAGTATTTT. It is translated as CASSPAGLAGGDTQYF.

This clone has just a few counts. The chain carries TRBV28 and TRBJ1-1; D unclear. Trimming removed 6 bases from V and 10 bases from J, with 15 bases in between. CDR1 MDHEN and CDR2 SYDVKM come from the germline V gene. The CDR3 extends over 12 amino acids. As DNA, the CDR3 is TGTGCCAGCAGAACAGCTGACTTGTCAGCTTTCTTT. Its translation: CASRTADLSAFF.

The chain joins TRBV4-2 to TRBJ2-1; the D is unclear. V was pared by 0 bases and J by 4 bases, with 13 bases between. Germline assignment: CDR1 LGHNA and CDR2 YNFKEQ. The CDR3 has 16 residues. This CDR3 is CASSQDLRVEYNEQFF. CDR3 DNA: TGTGCCAGCAGCCAAGATCTCCGGGTCGAATACAATGAGCAGTTCTTC.

The chain carries TRBV30 and TRBJ1-1, with D possibly being TRBD1 (5 bases). V was pared by 2 bases and J by 2 bases, with 12 bases between. The CDR3 runs 14 residues. Germline lookup yields CDR1 GTSNPN and CDR2 SVGIG (reference sequence). Here the CDR3 DNA reads TGTGCCTGGAGTCCCCGGGGGTTAAACACTGAAGCTTTCTTT. Its translation is CAWSPRGLNTEAFF.

The chain links TRBV27 to TRBJ2-3; possibly TRBD1 for D (6 bases). Germline V gene lookup returns CDR1 MNHEY and CDR2 SMNVEV (reference sequence). Trimming stripped 3 bases from V and 2 bases from J, with 12 bases between. The CDR3 totals 15 residues. CDR3 nucleotide sequence: TGTGCCAGCAGTTTCGGAGGACAGAACACAGATACGCAGTATTTT. This encodes CASSFGGQNTDTQYF.

The count of this clone is one. V usage is TRBV7-6 and J usage is TRBJ1-1; D may be TRBD1 (6 bases). V dropped 1 base and J dropped 3 bases, with 12 bases sitting between them. This CDR3 region has 15 residues. Germline V gene sequence: CDR1 SGHVS, CDR2 FNYEAQ. CDR3 loop: CASSLGRGGDTEAFF. Written as DNA, the CDR3 is TGTGCCAGCAGCTTAGGCAGGGGCGGGGACACTGAAGCTTTCTTT.

J is TRBJ1-1 and V is TRBV6-1; D ambiguous. This CDR3 is 14 amino acids long. Germline V gene sequence: CDR1 MNHNS, CDR2 SASEGT. Between the trimmed V and J ends, which lost 6 bases and 3 bases, there was a span of 14 bases. CDR3 sequence reads: CASSPHSRDTEAFF. In nucleotides, the CDR3 is TGTGCCAGCAGCCCCCATTCTCGAGACACTGAAGCTTTCTTT.

This clone was detected once. The chain links TRBV6-6 to TRBJ2-1; 12 bases are a match to TRBD1. The V segment lost 8 bases and the J segment 6 bases; nucleotides outside the gene matches: 5. The CDR3 has 14 amino acids. Germline V gene data show CDR1 as MNHNY and CDR2 as SVGAGI (reference sequence). DNA of the CDR3: TGTGCCAGCGGCCGGGACAGGGGGCCCAATGAGCAGTTCTTC. Translating gives CASGRDRGPNEQFF.

The chain links TRBV14 to TRBJ2-3, with D perhaps being TRBD1 or TRBD2 (6 bases each). CDR3 length equals 16 residues. CDR1 is SGHDN, CDR2 FVKESK, per germline. Trimming shortened V by 5 bases and J by 4 bases, and 19 bases separated the two germline ends. CDR3 bases: TGTGCCAGCAGCTTAGTGGGGGGCGGAGGCGCAGATACGCAGTATTTT. Amino acids: CASSLVGGGGADTQYF.

This chain connects TRBV6-1 to TRBJ2-3; 9 nucleotides line up with TRBD2. This CDR3 region has 15 residues. Looked up from germline, CDR1 is MNHNS and CDR2 is SASEGT. Losses at the gene ends were 4 bases for V and 4 bases for J; bases not matched to a gene: 6. The CDR3 reads CASSARGGLADTQYF. For the CDR3, the DNA is TGTGCCAGCAGTGCGCGGGGGGGCCTCGCAGATACGCAGTATTTT.

CDR3 loop: CASGSGTGATKTQYF. The CDR3 nucleotides read TGTGCTAGTGGTTCAGGCACAGGGGCAACAAAGACCCAGTACTTC. V usage is TRBV12-5 and J usage is TRBJ2-5; 7 positions match TRBD1. The trim removed 4 bases at V and 6 bases at J, leaving 11 bases unmatched. Per germline, CDR1 LGHNT and CDR2 FRNRAP. The length of the CDR3 is 15 residues.

The CDR3 bases are TGTGCCAGCTCACCAGAGACAGGGGCCGATCAGCCCCAGCATTTT. As protein: CASSPETGADQPQHF. The chain uses TRBV18 and TRBJ1-5; TRBD1 matches 8 bases. V trimming: 2 bases; J trimming: 5 bases; junction bases outside the gene matches: 5. CDR1 is KGHSH, CDR2 LQKENI, per germline. This CDR3 spans 15 amino acids.

The V and J genes are TRBV2 and TRBJ2-1; a weak D match, TRBD1 (7 bases). The germline V gene has CDR1 SNHLY and CDR2 FYNNEI. This CDR3 region has 13 residues. Trimming took 8 bases from V and 7 from J, leaving 15 bases between them. CDR3 sequence reads: CASHTRGRNEQFF. The DNA for the CDR3 is TGTGCCAGCCACACCAGGGGGAGGAATGAGCAGTTCTTC. Looking up the rest from reference TRBV2 and TRBJ2-1 gives the full variable domain: EPEVTQTPSHQVTQMGQEVILRCVPISNHLYFYWYRQILGQKVEFLVSFYNNEISEKSEIFDDQFSVERPDGSNFTLKIRSTKLEDSAMYFCASHTRGRNEQFFGPGTRLTVL.

The chain joins TRBV5-8 to TRBJ1-2; D may be TRBD1 (6 bases). From germline, CDR1 is SGHTS and CDR2 YDEGEE. The CDR3 spans 15 residues. The V gene lost 0 bases and the J gene lost 6 bases, with 15 bases spanning the gap. CDR3 protein: CASSLGPQQGHGYTF. As DNA, the CDR3 is TGTGCCAGCAGCTTGGGACCACAACAGGGCCATGGCTACACCTTC.